This T cell receptor (beta chain) was sequenced in a study of blood T cells in healthy people across ages (dated by TCRdb to 2014 to 2015). Regarding the research as a whole: Template switching captured roughly one uniquely barcoded TCR beta cDNA molecule per two T cells in model experiments. The study analyzed two additional independent replicas of 1 million unique cDNA reads from the same blood draw for two donors, one aged 18 to 30 and one aged 80 or older. To track age-related changes in TCR beta repertoire diversity, the study relied on deep sequencing normalized with unique cDNA molecular identifiers. Four age groups were formed from the donors: young (average 16 years), middle-aged (around 41), aged (about 68) and long-lived (about 80).

CDR1 SGHTA and CDR2 FQGTGA were looked up in the germline V gene. Counted from cysteine to phenylalanine, this CDR3 has 16 amino acids. Only the CDR3 DNA is retained, 48 bases long and in frame from the first base. V has 5 bases trimmed and J has 2 bases trimmed; junction bases matching no gene number 11. To prepare the library, 5' RACE was applied. The sequencer listed for this sample is Illumina HiSeq 2500. A second PCR of roughly 7 to 11 cycles was performed with a sample-barcoded 5' primer and a J-beta primer mix. Each TCR beta cDNA molecule received a unique molecular identifier from a template-switch 5' adaptor carrying 12 random nucleotides. At least 2.5 million CDR3-containing paired-end reads were obtained from each sample. First-strand cDNA was synthesized from all RNA with the Mint cDNA synthesis kit, primed by a TRBC-specific oligonucleotide. Following uracil-DNA glycosylase treatment, a first 18-cycle PCR with universal primers M1SS and BC2_uni_R was performed on all cDNA. The authors' analysis ran thus. For normalization, 1 million high-quality reads, each with a distinct molecular identifier, were randomly selected from each sample. Instead of being binned into consensus sequences, reads that shared molecular identifiers were thrown out. MiTCR, run with a Q25 quality threshold and the strictest error-elimination algorithm, handled CDR3 identification, clonotype clustering and error correction. A nonparametric unseen species model with Euler transformation was used to estimate a lower bound on total TCR beta diversity. Using fastp trimming at Q25 and MiXCR clonotype assembly, TCRdb reanalyzed the public sequencing data and kept in-frame beta chains. Rows matching on CDR3 protein sequence are summarized as one entry with the most common DNA and genes. The V and J calls and clone size are TCRdb's, not the authors'. For this sample there are around 820,000 distinct CDR3 sequences; about 25% appear just once. The ten biggest clones cover 3% to 4% of the sample.

Points on this clonotype: The antigen it recognizes is unknown. It has no much larger one-base neighbor in the sample; base qualities were not kept.

The paper's findings and limits, for the study overall: Compared with the aged group, the long-lived group had more naive CD4+ T cells, fewer expanded clones and increased TCR diversity, suggesting age selection. Because profiling used bulk unsorted PBMCs, naive and antigen-experienced compartments could not be compared conclusively. Because donor CMV infection status was unknown, age-related changes in expanded clonotypes were potentially confounded. Observed TCR beta diversity per million T cells fell roughly linearly with age, and a significant reduction was already apparent by age around 39. Estimates of total diversity based on one million sequenced T cells were regarded as lower bounds and as underestimates. There was a strong correlation between observed TCR beta diversity and the percentage of naive T cells measured by flow cytometry.

Systemically healthy Caucasian individuals from Russia, some 36 in total and aged about 6 to 95 years, were included as donors. Each donor gave about 11 milliliters of peripheral blood, drawn into EDTA-treated Vacutainer tubes. Ficoll-Paque density-gradient centrifugation was used to isolate PBMCs, with at least 7 million obtained per sample. Trizol reagent was used to extract total RNA from PBMCs, with at least 6 micrograms per sample. Naive CD45RAhigh/CD27high T cell percentages were measured by flow cytometry on a PBMC aliquot from every donor. These records were also assigned to another study, of T cells of mothers and their children. In that second paper, the authors write: Nine systemically healthy Caucasian individuals, comprising three mothers and their six children, were included as donors. cDNA synthesis used all of the extracted RNA, with approximately 1.6 ug of RNA in each 15 ul reaction. Sample barcodes and 2-4 random nucleotides were added via the M1S primer in the second PCR. Over 8 million TCR beta CDR3 reads came from each mother, compared with about 3 million reads from each child. Thymic selection similarly shapes TCR recombination output in related and unrelated pairs, with minor effect from inherited differences. Related mother-child pairs always showed normalized repertoire overlap that was slightly higher than in unrelated mother-child pairs, though the difference was never significant. No persistent microchimeric T cell clones were detected, at a sensitivity of roughly 100 clones per million clonotypes. In the study, deep NGS was used to compare the TCR beta repertoires of mothers and children, and features distinguishing related mother-child pairs from unrelated individuals were sought. On average, the children were roughly 12 +/- 4 years old, while the mothers were approximately 41 +/- 4 years old. Libraries were sequenced on Illumina HiSeq 2000 with 100+100 nt paired-end reads after adapter ligation with NEBNext reagents. To prevent cross-contamination, the mother and child libraries were prepared a month apart and were sequenced in separate runs. For each donor, between roughly 500,000 and 2,200,000 distinct TCR beta clonotypes were identified. Naive TCR beta clonotypes were estimated from low-frequency clonotypes matched to each donor's FACS-determined naive share, without sorting.

This chain joins TRBV7-3 to TRBJ2-7; 8 bases in the middle match TRBD1. Sequencing was done on a sample of blood. This receptor was obtained from a boy younger than 18 in good health. For the CDR3, the sequence is CASSLVATGVTYEQYF. The nucleotide sequence is TGTGCCAGCAGCCTTGTAGCGACAGGGGTTACCTACGAGCAGTACTTC.